One and the same sample provided the 21 T cell receptor beta chains below, sequenced in a study of early T cells in non-severe SARS-CoV-2 infection. TCRdb reprocessed the 5' RACE reads via MiXCR and lists one record per CDR3 protein. Of 25,000 to 30,000 distinct CDR3 sequences in the sample, under 6% were seen once. Sequencing was carried out using whole blood. Source of these receptors: an adult who was a healthcare worker with PCR-confirmed SARS-CoV-2 infection or an uninfected control (not recorded which).

In its sample, this clonotype was seen many times. The chain links TRBV12-3 or TRBV12-4 to TRBJ2-4, with D maybe TRBD2 (6 bases). Trimming left V 3 bases short and J 0 bases short, with 12 bases between. The CDR3 spans 16 residues. The CDR3 nucleotides are TGTGCCAGCAGTTTTTGGGGGGTGGTAGCCAAAAACATTCAGTACTTC. Its translation is CASSFWGVVAKNIQYF.

In its sample, this clonotype was seen many times. The chain uses TRBV5-1 and TRBJ2-3, with unresolved D. V was cut by 4 bases and J by 0 bases, with 12 bases left in between. Germline V gene data show CDR1 as SGHRS and CDR2 as YFSETQ. This CDR3 has 15 residues. CDR3 region: CASSDGWGSTDTQYF. The CDR3 DNA sequence: TGCGCCAGCAGCGACGGGTGGGGTAGCACAGATACGCAGTATTTT.

The gene calls are TRBV5-1 and TRBJ2-5, with 9 positions matching TRBD1. Germline V CDR1 and CDR2: SGHRS, YFSETQ. J gave up 4 bases and V 0 bases, and 1 base lay outside the gene matches. This CDR3 has 14 amino acids. This chain's CDR3 is CASSLGDRVETQYF. The CDR3 coding sequence is TGCGCCAGCAGCTTGGGGGACAGGGTAGAGACCCAGTACTTC.

By sample share, this clonotype is medium-sized. The chain is built from TRBV29-1 and TRBJ2-2; TRBD2 might be the D (6 bases). Per germline, CDR1 SQVTM and CDR2 ANQGSEA. V was pared by 4 bases and J by 7 bases, with 10 bases between. The CDR3 contains 12 residues. The CDR3 sequence is CSVGMRGGELFF. CDR3 sequence (DNA): TGCAGCGTTGGGATGCGGGGCGGGGAGCTGTTTTTT.

Many counts were recorded for this clonotype. The V and J genes are TRBV19 and TRBJ1-1; D not resolved. Germline V gene data show CDR1 as LNHDA and CDR2 as SQIVND (reference sequence). This CDR3 has 11 residues. Trimming left V 10 bases short and J 1 base short, with 7 bases between. The CDR3 spells CAIHANTEAFF. The CDR3 DNA sequence: TGTGCCATCCACGCGAACACTGAAGCTTTCTTT.

This chain links TRBV11-2 with TRBJ1-2; weak D call: TRBD1 (6 bases). The CDR3 runs 14 residues. V was shortened by 0 bases and J by 4 bases, with 9 bases between the two germline ends. The germline V gene has CDR1 SGHAT and CDR2 FQNNGV. This chain's CDR3 is CASSLDGRGYGYTF. The CDR3 region has the DNA TGTGCCAGCAGCTTAGACGGCAGGGGCTATGGCTACACCTTC.

This clonotype was seen ten or more times. The chain joins TRBV11-2 to TRBJ2-3; 14 nucleotides match TRBD2. V trimming: 5 bases; J trimming: 0 bases; junction bases outside the gene matches: 7. There are 18 residues in the CDR3. From germline, CDR1 is SGHAT and CDR2 FQNNGV. The CDR3 reads CASSKGLAGDTSTDTQYF. The CDR3 nucleotides read TGTGCCAGCAGCAAGGGACTAGCGGGGGATACTAGCACAGATACGCAGTATTTT.

This clonotype was counted ten times or more. The rearrangement joins TRBV6-1 to TRBJ2-2; TRBD1 might be the D (5 bases). This CDR3 contains 15 residues. V was clipped by 7 bases and J by 0 bases, with 12 bases between them. Germline assignment: CDR1 MNHNS and CDR2 SASEGT. The CDR3 DNA reads as TGTGCCAGCAATGGACATCTAGCGAACACCGGGGAGCTGTTTTTT. Amino acids: CASNGHLANTGELFF.

There are many counts of this clonotype. This chain links TRBV5-4 with TRBJ2-1, with 7 bases lining up with TRBD2. V lost 3 bases to trimming and J lost 5 bases; unmatched junction nucleotides: 8. In germline, CDR1 is SGHNT, CDR2 YYREEE (reference sequence). CDR3 length: 15 amino acids. CDR3 in DNA: TGTGCCAGCAGCTCCAGAATAGCGGGTAACAATGAGCAGTTCTTC. Its protein product is CASSSRIAGNNEQFF.

In nucleotides, the CDR3 is TGTGCCAGCAGTTTCCGCCAGATCTTCTATGGCTACACCTTC. It yields the protein CASSFRQIFYGYTF. The chain recombines TRBV12-3 or TRBV12-4 with TRBJ1-2; D ambiguous. Trimming took 3 bases from V and 4 from J, leaving 12 bases between them. The CDR3 is made up of 14 amino acids.

The CDR3 coding sequence is TGTGCCAGCAGTTACTCGAATCGGGGCAGGGACACTGAAGCTTTCTTT. The encoded protein is CASSYSNRGRDTEAFF. The chain joins TRBV6-5 to TRBJ1-1; tentatively, D is TRBD1 (5 bases). CDR3 size: 16 residues. Between the trimmed V and J ends, which lost 0 bases and 3 bases, there was a span of 14 bases. Per the germline V gene, CDR1 is MNHEY and CDR2 is SVGAGI.

This clonotype turned up a few times. The CDR3 DNA reads TGTGCCAGCAGCCAATGGTCCCCTGCGAACACTGAAGCTTTCTTT. This codes for CASSQWSPANTEAFF. The gene calls are TRBV3-1 and TRBJ1-1; D unresolved. Trimming removed 2 bases at V and 1 base at J, with 11 bases between. The CDR3 contains 15 residues. Germline lookup yields CDR1 LGHDT and CDR2 YNNKEL (reference sequence). Based on the CDR3 plus reference TRBV3-1 and TRBJ1-1, the full variable domain is DTAVSQTPKYLVTQMGNDKSIKCEQNLGHDTMYWYKQDSKKFLKIMFSYNNKELIINETVPNRFSPKSPDKAHLNLHINSLELGDSAVYFCASSQWSPANTEAFFGQGTRLTVV.

Many counts were recorded for this clonotype. V and J are TRBV5-5 and TRBJ1-1; no firm D call. The CDR3 runs 13 residues. Germline CDR1 and CDR2: SGHKS and YYEKEE (reference sequence). Trimming pared 3 bases from V and 0 bases from J, leaving 6 bases between. The CDR3 is CASSSAMNTEAFF. The CDR3 nucleotides are TGTGCCAGCAGCTCGGCGATGAACACTGAAGCTTTCTTT.

The V and J genes are TRBV7-3 and TRBJ2-5; 8 bases are a match to TRBD1. The V gene end was trimmed by 6 bases and the J gene end by 2 bases; junction bases not matched to a gene: 8. Germline loops: CDR1 SGHTA, CDR2 FQGTGA. The CDR3 has 15 amino acids. The CDR3 reads CASSAEQGVQETQYF. CDR3 DNA sequence: TGTGCCAGCAGTGCTGAACAGGGGGTTCAAGAGACCCAGTACTTC.

This clonotype was recorded at least ten times. The chain recombines TRBV19 with TRBJ2-1; TRBD2 is a possible D gene (7 bases). V lost 5 bases to trimming and J lost 9 bases, with 20 bases between them. The germline V gene encodes CDR1 LNHDA and CDR2 SQIVND (reference sequence). This CDR3 is 15 amino acids long. The CDR3 DNA reads as TGTGCCAGTAGTCGTTTCCAGGGGAGGGTTGGTGAGCAGTTCTTC. It is translated as CASSRFQGRVGEQFF.

This clonotype was recorded many times. The rearrangement uses TRBV5-4 and TRBJ1-2, with no clear D. V lost 1 base and J lost 0, with 10 bases in between. This CDR3 spans 15 amino acids. The germline V gene encodes CDR1 SGHNT and CDR2 YYREEE (reference sequence). The CDR3, as DNA: TGTGCCAGCAGCTTGAAGGGTTTAACTAACTATGGCTACACCTTC. Protein sequence: CASSLKGLTNYGYTF.

The V call is TRBV7-9, the J call TRBJ2-5; D call uncertain. CDR3 size: 15 residues. Germline CDR1 and CDR2: SEHNR and FQNEAQ (reference sequence). V lost 1 base and J lost 0, with 9 bases in between. The CDR3 region is CASSLEQIDQETQYF. The CDR3 DNA sequence: TGTGCCAGCAGCTTAGAGCAGATTGACCAAGAGACCCAGTACTTC.

As regards this clonotype: This may stem from a read error, because a much larger clone lies one nucleotide away. The chain recombines TRBV6-6 with TRBJ2-1, with D unresolved. This CDR3 is built from 15 residues. Germline V lookup: CDR1 MNHNY, CDR2 SVGAGI (reference sequence). The germline V and J ends were trimmed by 0 bases and 3 bases, with 9 bases remaining between them. The CDR3 spells CASSYSNSLYNEQFF. The CDR3 region has the DNA TGTGCCAGCAGTTACTCTAACAGCCTCTACAATGAGCAGTTCTTC.

In its sample, this clonotype was seen many times. The CDR3 coding sequence is TGCAGTGCTAGCCTACTAGCGGGGGGGCCTAGTGAGCAGTTCTTC. It yields the protein CSASLLAGGPSEQFF. This chain uses TRBV20-1 with TRBJ2-1; 13 bases line up with TRBD2. This CDR3 is 15 amino acids long. Germline values: CDR1 DFQATT, CDR2 SNEGSKA (reference sequence). V shed 3 bases and J 9 bases; nucleotides not matched to a gene: 8.

This clonotype has just a few counts. CDR3: CASNLGRTYEQYF. The DNA of the CDR3 is TGTGCCAGCAATTTGGGGCGGACCTACGAGCAGTACTTC. The chain employs TRBV28 and TRBJ2-7; possibly TRBD1 for D (5 bases). The CDR3 contains 13 residues. Germline CDR1 and CDR2: MDHEN and SYDVKM. V was cut by 7 bases and J by 2 bases, with 12 bases left in between.

The V gene is TRBV5-1, the J gene TRBJ1-1; 8 bases are shared with TRBD1. Germline CDR1 is SGHRS and CDR2 is YFSETQ. The CDR3 consists of 16 residues. Trimming cost V 0 bases and J 2 bases; bases outside gene matches: 6. The CDR3 loop reads CASSLAGTGGNTEAFF. CDR3 bases: TGCGCCAGCAGCTTGGCCGGGACAGGAGGTAACACTGAAGCTTTCTTT.